This paragraph covers one T cell receptor beta chain sequence. In this sample, this clonotype turned up a few times. Its antigen is still unknown. No base quality values were provided; no much bigger clone lies one nucleotide off. The data were taken from a study of response to subunit inactivated influenza vaccine listed by TCRdb under 2018. Concerning the study at large: The study used deep quantitative T cell receptor repertoire profiling to track responses to a trivalent subunit inactivated influenza vaccine.

The receptor library was made with RT-PCR. Sequencing was performed on an Illumina HiSeq 2500. TCRdb trimmed the raw reads at Q25, called clones with MiXCR and kept productive beta chains. A single entry per CDR3 protein holds the most common genes and DNA from its merged rows. Recorded for this sample are hundreds of thousands of distinct CDR3 sequences; 14% of them occurred a single time. 6% to 9.5% of the sample is in the top ten clones. The paper as a whole reports these results and caveats: The authors proposed that each seasonal influenza vaccination may bring in only a limited number of new T cells.

CDR1 and CDR2, looked up from the germline V gene, are MGHRA and YSYEKL. There are 15 amino acids in the CDR3, from cysteine to phenylalanine inclusive. CDR3 DNA is the only sequence kept; it has 45 bases, read in frame from the first base. V and J lose 3 bases and 2 bases, and a span of 12 bases separates them. The sequence links TRBV4-1 to TRBJ2-3; the D call is possibly TRBD1 or TRBD2, each sharing 5 bases. The sequences come from PBMCs from blood, collected about 14 days before vaccination. This sequence originates from a man aged 45-65 years who received an inactivated influenza vaccine. Donor details come from another sample of the same person, matched by shared clones. Here the CDR3 is given as CASSQLWGYTDTQYF. The nucleotide sequence is given as TGCGCCAGCAGCCAGTTATGGGGGTACACAGATACGCAGTATTTT.